A selection of T cell receptor beta chains follows, all from one sample in a study of Graves' ophthalmopathy and Graves' hyperthyroidism. Each CDR3 protein is one row after TCRdb ran MiXCR on the multiplex PCR reads. Of about 640,000 distinct CDR3 sequences listed, more than 40% are singletons. The sequenced material came from peripheral blood. The receptors come from an adult man with Graves' ophthalmopathy. CDR3s include the opening cysteine and the closing phenylalanine or tryptophan. A D gene is named only where the DNA matches it firmly. Some rows have no size entry. The others give once, few or many, or a class for an expanded clone.

J,size,D,V,CDR3,DNA
TRBJ1-6,few,TRBD1,TRBV4-3,CASSPRTGMGNNSPLHF,TGCGCCAGCAGCCCTAGGACAGGGATGGGCAATAATTCACCCCTCCACTTT
TRBJ2-7,few,-,TRBV5-1,CASSPEPVRHRSSYEQYF,TGCGCCAGCAGCCCGGAGCCTGTCCGACACAGGAGCTCCTACGAGCAGTACTTC
TRBJ2-7,many,-,TRBV7-9,CASSSRGRRHYEQYF,TGTGCCAGCAGCTCGCGGGGTAGGCGGCACTACGAGCAGTACTTC
TRBJ2-5,-,-,TRBV6-6,CASSYSYPSGNQETQYF,TGTGCCAGCAGTTACTCGTATCCCTCGGGAAACCAAGAGACCCAGTACTTC
TRBJ2-5,many,-,TRBV19,CASSSSMRGETQYF,TGTGCCAGTAGTTCCTCCATGAGGGGAGAGACCCAGTACTTC
TRBJ2-2,-,-,TRBV11-2,CASSSPGEWGGQSTGELFF,TGTGCCAGCAGCTCCCCCGGGGAATGGGGGGGACAATCAACCGGGGAGCTGTTTTTT
TRBJ2-7,many,TRBD1,TRBV12-3/TRBV12-4,CASSLRDRGQYEQYF,TGTGCCAGCAGTTTAAGGGACAGGGGGCAGTACGAGCAGTACTTC
TRBJ1-3,-,TRBD1,TRBV29-1,CSRTGTSGNTIYF,TGCAGCAGGACAGGGACTTCTGGAAACACCATATATTTT
TRBJ2-6,few,-,TRBV30,CAWRRRSGANVLTF,TGTGCCTGGCGACGTAGGTCTGGGGCCAACGTCCTGACTTTC
TRBJ1-5,-,-,TRBV4-3,CASSPNVVNQPQHF,TGCGCCAGCAGCCCCAACGTAGTTAATCAGCCCCAGCATTTT
TRBJ2-7,many,-,TRBV29-1,CSALTDYEQYF,TGCAGCGCCCTGACAGATTACGAGCAGTACTTC
TRBJ2-5,many,-,TRBV2,CASSEIGGETQYF,TGTGCCAGCAGTGAAATTGGGGGAGAGACCCAGTACTTC
TRBJ1-2,many,-,TRBV29-1,CSVQDRAGYGYTF,TGCAGCGTTCAGGACAGAGCAGGCTATGGCTACACCTTC
TRBJ2-7,-,TRBD1,TRBV7-2,CASSLAGTGGVRQYF,TGTGCCAGCAGCTTAGCCGGGACAGGGGGCGTTCGGCAGTACTTC
TRBJ2-7,many,TRBD2,TRBV7-9,CASSRSPAGVLEQYF,TGTGCCAGCAGCCGATCCCCTGCGGGAGTCCTGGAGCAGTACTTC
TRBJ2-7,-,TRBD1,TRBV10-2,CAGTESYEQYF,TGCGCCGGGACAGAATCCTACGAGCAGTACTTC
TRBJ1-1,many,-,TRBV7-8,CASSLWGLTNTEAFF,TGTGCCAGCAGCTTATGGGGACTGACAAACACTGAAGCTTTCTTT
TRBJ1-3,-,TRBD1,TRBV29-1,CSVGRQGGNTIYF,TGCAGCGTCGGGAGACAGGGTGGAAACACCATATATTTT
TRBJ1-4,once,TRBD1,TRBV18,CASSHRDSPLGEKLFF,TGTGCCAGCTCACACAGGGACAGCCCCCTCGGTGAAAAACTGTTTTTT
TRBJ1-5,-,-,TRBV25-1,CASSLDWTGQPQHF,TGTGCCAGCAGCTTGGATTGGACTGGGCAGCCCCAGCATTTT
TRBJ2-2,many,TRBD2,TRBV29-1,CSVEVIAGALPGTGELFF,TGCAGCGTTGAAGTAATAGCGGGAGCATTGCCAGGCACCGGGGAGCTGTTTTTT
TRBJ2-7,-,-,TRBV5-1,CASLLCSPLYGQYF,TGCGCCAGCCTCCTTTGCAGCCCCCTCTACGGGCAGTACTTC
TRBJ1-5,many,-,TRBV9,CASSPSSKQAPETQHF,TGTGCCAGCAGCCCCTCCTCAAAGCAGGCGCCCGAAACCCAGCATTTT
TRBJ1-1,few,TRBD1,TRBV5-1,CASSSGQGDFFTEAFF,TGCGCCAGCAGCTCGGGACAGGGGGACTTCTTCACTGAAGCTTTCTTT
TRBJ1-6,many,TRBD1,TRBV7-2,CASSSGQALSYNSPLHF,TGTGCCAGCAGCTCGGGACAGGCCCTCTCCTATAATTCACCCCTCCACTTT
TRBJ1-2,few,-,TRBV19,CASSIDITGSGYTF,TGTGCCAGTAGTATAGACATAACAGGATCTGGCTACACCTTC
TRBJ2-7,many,TRBD1,TRBV7-8,CASSLGTRDRKYEQYF,TGTGCCAGCAGCTTAGGGACCCGGGACAGAAAATACGAGCAGTACTTC
TRBJ1-2,many,-,TRBV5-1,CASRFGGDGYTF,TGCGCCAGCAGATTCGGGGGCGATGGCTACACCTTC
TRBJ1-1,-,-,TRBV5-1,CASGEGGGTEAFF,TGCGCCAGCGGCGAAGGGGGGGGCACTGAAGCTTTCTTT
TRBJ1-1,many,-,TRBV29-1,CSVAAQGWSSVTEAFF,TGCAGCGTCGCGGCCCAGGGATGGAGCAGCGTCACTGAAGCTTTCTTT
TRBJ2-7,-,-,TRBV19,CASKPPGQHQEQYF,TGTGCCAGTAAACCCCCGGGACAACACCAAGAGCAGTACTTC
TRBJ1-2,once,-,TRBV10-3,CAISEPPDFYGYTF,TGTGCCATCAGTGAGCCCCCAGACTTCTATGGCTACACCTTC
TRBJ2-7,many,-,TRBV2,CASSDGVPSYEQYF,TGTGCCAGCAGCGACGGGGTTCCCTCCTACGAGCAGTACTTC
TRBJ2-5,many,TRBD1,TRBV6-5,CASSMDRGRETQYF,TGTGCCAGCAGTATGGACAGGGGGCGAGAGACCCAGTACTTC
TRBJ2-7,many,-,TRBV29-1,CSVEDAHRDEQYF,TGCAGCGTTGAAGATGCCCACCGGGACGAGCAGTACTTC
TRBJ2-2,few,-,TRBV5-1,CASSLGDTGGELFF,TGCGCCAGCAGCTTAGGGGACACCGGCGGGGAGCTGTTTTTT
TRBJ2-5,many,-,TRBV7-9,CASSFWQGQETQYF,TGTGCCAGCAGCTTTTGGCAGGGACAAGAGACCCAGTACTTC
TRBJ1-1,many,-,TRBV20-1,CSASPGRPNTEAFF,TGCAGTGCTTCTCCCGGACGACCGAACACTGAAGCTTTCTTT
TRBJ2-5,-,-,TRBV30,CAWNRVSGETQYF,TGTGCCTGGAACCGGGTCTCTGGAGAGACCCAGTACTTC
TRBJ2-7,many,-,TRBV7-9,CASSLKGREQYF,TGTGCCAGCAGCCTTAAGGGCCGCGAGCAGTACTTC
TRBJ1-2,many,-,TRBV6-5,CASTWGIYGYTF,TGTGCCAGCACGTGGGGAATCTATGGCTACACCTTC
TRBJ1-1,-,-,TRBV29-1,CSVEEGGSAEAFF,TGCAGCGTTGAAGAGGGGGGAAGCGCTGAAGCTTTCTTT
TRBJ2-2,many,-,TRBV2,CASHKDGIYGELFF,TGTGCCAGCCACAAGGACGGAATATACGGGGAGCTGTTTTTT
TRBJ1-4,-,TRBD1,TRBV14,CASSQGTGSWTTNEKLFF,TGTGCCAGCAGCCAAGGGACAGGGAGTTGGACAACTAATGAAAAACTGTTTTTT
TRBJ1-4,many,-,TRBV24-1,CATSDFSDKLFF,TGTGCCACCAGTGATTTCTCGGATAAACTGTTTTTT